These 16 T cell receptor beta chains were sequenced from one sample in a study of T cell responses to AZD1222 COVID-19 vaccine. Profiled with immunoSEQ multiplex PCR; TCRdb holds only in-frame clones, not every one. The sample lists about 100,000 clones; roughly 86% were seen once. The specimen comprised peripheral blood, sampled on day 0 of MenACWY control vaccination. These receptors were collected from an adult in good health.

The rearrangement uses TRBV9 and TRBJ2-2; D possibly uses TRBD1 or TRBD2 (6 bases each). V was pared by 2 bases and J by 7 bases, with 15 bases between. CDR3 size: 15 residues. Germline loops: CDR1 SGDLS, CDR2 YYNGEE. The CDR3 is CASSVGRGRGGELFF. The CDR3 bases are TGTGCCAGCAGCGTCGGTCGGGGGCGGGGCGGGGAGCTGTTTTTT.

V is TRBV7-9 and J is TRBJ2-5, with D possibly TRBD2 on 6 matching bases. The CDR3 sequence is 14 residues long. Per the germline V gene, CDR1 is SEHNR and CDR2 is FQNEAQ (reference sequence). The V end was cut by 5 bases, the J end by 3 bases, with 13 bases between. DNA for the CDR3: TGTGCCAGCAGCGCCGGCCCGGGGGAAGAGACCCAGTACTTC. Its translation: CASSAGPGEETQYF.

The sample holds a few counts of this clone. The chain carries TRBV12-3 or TRBV12-4 and TRBJ2-7, with D uncertain. V was cut by 4 bases and J by 6 bases, with 10 bases left in between. CDR3 length: 12 amino acids. CDR3 sequence (DNA): TGTGCCAGCAGTTGGCGCCCGCGCGAGCAGTACTTC. Residues: CASSWRPREQYF.

The chain joins TRBV18 to TRBJ1-5; possible D gene TRBD1, 5 bases. V lost 0 bases and J lost 4, with 16 bases in between. Germline loops: CDR1 KGHSH, CDR2 LQKENI. This CDR3 is 17 amino acids long. CDR3 DNA sequence: TGTGCCAGCTCACCACCGAATACGCGACAGCCTAATCAGCCCCAGCATTTT. The encoded protein is CASSPPNTRQPNQPQHF.

V and J are TRBV7-2 and TRBJ2-7, with unresolved D. There are 11 residues in the CDR3. V gave up 2 bases and J gave up 6 bases, with 5 bases separating them. The germline V gene encodes CDR1 SGHTA and CDR2 FQGNSA. The CDR3 region has the DNA TGTGCCAGCAGCTTATCGGGCGAGCAGTACTTC. It codes for CASSLSGEQYF.

Here the CDR3 reads CAWSFGGGYTF. The DNA for the CDR3 is TGTGCCTGGAGTTTCGGGGGGGGCTACACCTTC. The chain recombines TRBV30 with TRBJ1-2, with a tentative D call TRBD1 (5 bases). Germline V gene data show CDR1 as GTSNPN and CDR2 as SVGIG (reference sequence). With 2 bases removed from V and 8 bases from J, the gap between germline ends came to 9 bases. The CDR3 contains 11 residues. The variable domain in full, with the rest retrieved from reference TRBV30 and TRBJ1-2, is SQTIHQWPATLVQPVGSPLSLECTVEGTSNPNLYWYRQAAGRGLQLLFYSVGIGQISSEVPQNLSASRPQDRQFILSSKKLLLSDSGFYLCAWSFGGGYTFGSGTRLTVV.

V gene TRBV6-6 combines with J gene TRBJ1-2, with 9 positions matching TRBD1. Germline V gene sequence: CDR1 MNHNY, CDR2 SVGAGI (reference sequence). V dropped 4 bases and J dropped 0; count of bases not matched to a gene: 3. The CDR3 runs to 15 residues. In DNA form, the CDR3 reads TGTGCCAGCAGTTTCGGACAGGGGACTAACTATGGCTACACCTTC. Amino acids: CASSFGQGTNYGYTF.

The chain joins TRBV2 to TRBJ1-6, with D tentatively TRBD1 (6 bases). Germline CDR1 reads SNHLY; CDR2 reads FYNNEI. Trimming removed 7 bases at V and 7 bases at J, with 14 bases between. CDR3 length: 14 residues. The CDR3 reads CASTPDRSNSPLHF. The CDR3 DNA is TGTGCCAGCACTCCGGACAGATCAAATTCACCCCTCCACTTT. Variable domain in full (rest from reference TRBV2 and TRBJ1-6): EPEVTQTPSHQVTQMGQEVILRCVPISNHLYFYWYRQILGQKVEFLVSFYNNEISEKSEIFDDQFSVERPDGSNFTLKIRSTKLEDSAMYFCASTPDRSNSPLHFGNGTRLTVT.

This clone was seen only a few times. The chain has TRBV5-4 and TRBJ1-2; possibly TRBD1 for D (5 bases). Germline CDR1 is SGHNT and CDR2 is YYREEE (reference sequence). This CDR3 is built from 14 residues. The germline V and J ends were trimmed by 3 bases and 6 bases, with 15 bases remaining between them. CDR3 in amino acids: CASSSGRERHGYTF. In DNA form, the CDR3 reads TGTGCCAGCAGCTCCGGCAGGGAAAGGCATGGCTACACCTTC.

The chain is built from TRBV29-1 and TRBJ2-7; the D gene is possibly TRBD2 (6 bases). Trimming left V 3 bases short and J 4 bases short, with 10 bases between. This CDR3 has 12 residues. The germline V gene has CDR1 SQVTM and CDR2 ANQGSEA. The CDR3 coding sequence is TGCAGCGTTGATTCTGGGGGGTACGAGCAGTACTTC. Translated, it gives CSVDSGGYEQYF.

This chain links TRBV5-1 with TRBJ2-3; unclear D gene. The germline CDR1 and CDR2 sequences are SGHRS and YFSETQ. Trimming stripped 3 bases from V and 2 bases from J, with 7 bases between. This CDR3 has 13 amino acids. CDR3: CASSWENTDTQYF. The CDR3 DNA sequence: TGCGCCAGCAGCTGGGAAAACACAGATACGCAGTATTTT.

The chain joins TRBV18 to TRBJ1-1, with D possibly being TRBD1 (5 bases). CDR1 is KGHSH and CDR2 is LQKENI in the germline V gene. The V and J ends lost 6 bases and 6 bases respectively, with 20 bases between them. This CDR3 comprises 15 residues. The DNA of the CDR3 is TGTGCCAGCTCCCCAACCCCGCAGGGAGCGTCTGAAGCTTTCTTT. Its translation is CASSPTPQGASEAFF. The full variable domain, with the rest looked up from reference TRBV18 and TRBJ1-1, is NAGVMQNPRHLVRRRGQEARLRCSPMKGHSHVYWYRQLPEEGLKFMVYLQKENIIDESGMPKERFSAEFPKEGPSILRIQQVVRGDSAAYFCASSPTPQGASEAFFGQGTRLTVV.

This clone turned up a few times. The chain combines TRBV5-1 with TRBJ2-7, with TRBD2 as a possible D gene (5 bases). CDR3 length: 13 amino acids. V lost 3 bases to trimming and J lost 0 bases, with 7 bases between them. CDR1 and CDR2 from the germline V gene are SGHRS and YFSETQ. The CDR3 here is CASSSGNSYEQYF. The CDR3 nucleotides read TGCGCCAGCAGCTCGGGGAACTCCTACGAGCAGTACTTC.

The chain employs TRBV5-1 and TRBJ1-1, with 10 bases aligning to TRBD1. The J segment lost 2 bases and the V segment lost 0 bases, leaving 7 bases of the junction unmatched. This CDR3 has 17 amino acids. Germline V gene sequence: CDR1 SGHRS, CDR2 YFSETQ. The chain's CDR3 is CASSLASTGGENTEAFF. The CDR3 region has the DNA TGCGCCAGCAGCTTGGCCTCGACAGGGGGCGAAAACACTGAAGCTTTCTTT. Combining the CDR3 with reference TRBV5-1 and TRBJ1-1 gives the whole variable domain KAGVTQTPRYLIKTRGQQVTLSCSPISGHRSVSWYQQTPGQGLQFLFEYFSETQRNKGNFPGRFSGRQFSNSRSEMNVSTLELGDSALYLCASSLASTGGENTEAFFGQGTRLTVV.

A word on this clone: A read error may produce the germline difference seen at one junction end. The CDR3 here is CASSLSPGRQETQYF. The CDR3, as DNA: TGTGCTAGCAGCTTATCCCCCGGGAGGCAAGAGACCCAGTACTTC. This rearrangement joins TRBV7-7 to TRBJ2-5; 7 nucleotides align to TRBD2. Germline loops: CDR1 SSHAT, CDR2 FNYEAQ (reference sequence). The CDR3 covers 15 residues.

The chain combines TRBV28 with TRBJ1-5; tentative D call: TRBD1 (6 bases). CDR1 is MDHEN, CDR2 SYDVKM, per germline. V gave up 6 bases and J gave up 0 bases, with 9 bases separating them. The CDR3 spans 14 residues. CDR3 sequence: CASRKQGSNQPQHF. The CDR3 DNA reads as TGTGCCAGCAGAAAACAGGGTAGCAATCAGCCCCAGCATTTT. The complete variable domain, with remaining parts taken from reference TRBV28 and TRBJ1-5, reads DVKVTQSSRYLVKRTGEKVFLECVQDMDHENMFWYRQDPGLGLRLIYFSYDVKMKEKGDIPEGYSVSREKKERFSLILESASTNQTSMYLCASRKQGSNQPQHFGDGTRLSIL.